A single sample gave rise to the 23 T cell receptor beta chains below, sequenced in a study of cytomegalovirus exposure and HLA in healthy donors. Both 60 Vbeta primers and 13 Jbeta primers went into the PCR. Only in-frame clones appear in the TCRdb table, and some are missing; sequencing was by immunoSEQ multiplex PCR. This sample carries about 160,000 clones, roughly 89% of them seen once, and the ten largest clones take 0.75% to 0.95%. The specimen sequenced was PBMCs. These receptors came from a woman aged 25-40 years in good health and CMV-seronegative.

The chain has TRBV6-6 and TRBJ2-3; maybe TRBD1 (6 bases). This CDR3 is built from 12 residues. The V gene's germline CDR1 is MNHNY and CDR2 SVGAGI (reference sequence). The V end was cut by 5 bases, the J end by 6 bases, with 9 bases between. The CDR3 nucleotides are TGTGCCAGCAGTCGGGACATGGATACGCAGTATTTT. Its translation is CASSRDMDTQYF.

The rearrangement links TRBV2 to TRBJ2-3; D unclear. This CDR3 has 17 residues. Per germline, CDR1 SNHLY and CDR2 FYNNEI. Trimming removed 3 bases at V and 1 base at J, with 17 bases between. CDR3 in DNA: TGTGCCAGCAGTGAGTCCATCTTCCCCGAGGGCACAGATACGCAGTATTTT. As protein: CASSESIFPEGTDTQYF.

The chain couples TRBV11-3 to TRBJ1-1, with a tentative D call TRBD1 (5 bases). The germline V and J ends were trimmed by 6 bases and 1 base, with 9 bases remaining between them. CDR1 and CDR2 from the germline V gene are SGHNT and YENEEA. The CDR3 spans 13 residues. As DNA, the CDR3 is TGTGCCAGCAGTCAACAGGAGAACACTGAAGCTTTCTTT. Its protein is CASSQQENTEAFF.

The gene calls are TRBV28 and TRBJ2-1; D not resolved. Per germline, CDR1 MDHEN and CDR2 SYDVKM. V shed 5 bases and J shed 3 bases, with 14 bases lying between them. The CDR3 contains 15 residues. CDR3: CASSPYPTGYNEQFF. The CDR3 bases are TGTGCCAGCAGTCCGTACCCGACTGGCTACAATGAGCAGTTCTTC.

V and J are TRBV7-2 and TRBJ1-1; D perhaps matches TRBD1 (5 bases). The length of the CDR3 is 18 residues. In germline, CDR1 is SGHTA, CDR2 FQGNSA. V dropped 3 bases and J dropped 0 bases, with 20 bases sitting between them. CDR3 loop: CASSFRGRADGLNTEAFF. CDR3 DNA: TGTGCCAGCAGCTTTAGGGGTAGGGCGGATGGCCTGAACACTGAAGCTTTCTTT.

V usage is TRBV28 and J usage is TRBJ1-6; 7 nucleotides agree with TRBD1. This CDR3 comprises 15 residues. CDR1 and CDR2 (germline): MDHEN, SYDVKM. After removal of 8 bases from V and 7 bases from J, the junction contained 11 bases not matched to a gene. The CDR3 coding sequence is TGTGCCAGCTGCCTTTCAGGGGGTGGCAATTCACCCCTCCACTTT. Its protein product is CASCLSGGGNSPLHF.

This clone was counted between two and nine times. The chain uses TRBV4-1 and TRBJ1-1; 11 bases align to TRBD1. There are 14 residues in the CDR3. V gave up 5 bases and J gave up 6 bases; unmatched junction bases: 5. The germline V gene encodes CDR1 MGHRA and CDR2 YSYEKL. The DNA for the CDR3 is TGCGCCAGCAGCTTAGGGACAGGGGGTGCTGAAGCTTTCTTT. This sequence encodes CASSLGTGGAEAFF.

About this clone: In the same sample, other DNA sequences code for this CDR3. V usage is TRBV30 and J usage is TRBJ1-5; D unclear. Trimming cost V 3 bases and J 4 bases, with 10 bases left between them. CDR3 length: 13 residues. Per the germline V gene, CDR1 is GTSNPN and CDR2 is SVGIG (reference sequence). The CDR3 nucleotides are TGTGCCTGGAGCGCCTCGGGAAATCAGCCCCAGCATTTT. Protein sequence: CAWSASGNQPQHF. Full variable domain (missing parts from reference TRBV30 and TRBJ1-5): SQTIHQWPATLVQPVGSPLSLECTVEGTSNPNLYWYRQAAGRGLQLLFYSVGIGQISSEVPQNLSASRPQDRQFILSSKKLLLSDSGFYLCAWSASGNQPQHFGDGTRLSIL.

The genes are TRBV5-1 and TRBJ1-1; D not certain. Germline CDR1 and CDR2: SGHRS and YFSETQ. CDR3 length equals 14 residues. V gave up 0 bases and J gave up 0 bases, with 6 bases separating them. The CDR3 coding sequence is TGCGCCAGCAGCTTGGACCACTTGAACACTGAAGCTTTCTTT. Translated, it gives CASSLDHLNTEAFF.

The CDR3: CASSELWAGHGNEQFF. The CDR3 DNA sequence: TGTGCCAGCAGTGAATTATGGGCAGGTCACGGCAATGAGCAGTTCTTC. The V and J genes are TRBV25-1 and TRBJ2-1, with unresolved D. The CDR3 spans 16 residues. V was shortened by 1 base and J by 6 bases, with 16 bases between the two germline ends. CDR1 is MGHDK and CDR2 is SYGVNS in the germline V gene.

The V gene is TRBV21-1, the J gene TRBJ2-5; the listed D gene, TRBD2, was not tested against the DNA. TRBV21-1 is noted as a pseudogene. This CDR3 has 18 amino acids. CDR3 nucleotides: TGTGCCAGCAGCAAAGGGGGGACTAAGCGGGAGGGCCCGGAGACCCAGTACTTC. Translating gives CASSKGGTKREGPETQYF.

This chain uses TRBV5-1 with TRBJ1-1, with D possibly matching TRBD1 (6 bases). The CDR3 sequence is 15 residues long. V shed 4 bases and J shed 1 base, with 14 bases lying between them. CDR1 and CDR2 (germline): SGHRS, YFSETQ. The CDR3 nucleotides read TGCGCCAGCAGCCCCCCGGGACACCCGAACACTGAAGCTTTCTTT. This sequence encodes CASSPPGHPNTEAFF.

This clone has a handful of counts. The rearrangement joins TRBV29-1 to TRBJ2-7; 16 nucleotides align to TRBD2. The germline CDR1 and CDR2 sequences are SQVTM and ANQGSEA. Trimming removed 5 bases from V and 4 bases from J; junction bases left unmatched: 5. The CDR3 is 15 amino acids. For the CDR3, the DNA is TGCAGCGTTTCCGGGACTAGCGGGGGGGCGTACGAGCAGTACTTC. Translated: CSVSGTSGGAYEQYF.

In its sample, this clone was seen once. The rearrangement joins TRBV29-1 to TRBJ1-1; TRBD1 is a possible D gene (5 bases). V lost 8 bases and J lost 8, with 24 bases in between. The germline V gene encodes CDR1 SQVTM and CDR2 ANQGSEA. This CDR3 has 14 amino acids. The CDR3 DNA reads TGCAGCTTCTCCCCAGGGCATGAGTCGTCGGAAGCTTTCTTT. Translating it yields CSFSPGHESSEAFF.

The chain joins TRBV5-1 to TRBJ2-7, with 8 bases matching TRBD1. V lost 4 bases and J lost 1; bases outside the gene matches: 4. Germline CDR1 reads SGHRS; CDR2 reads YFSETQ. CDR3 size: 14 residues. CDR3 coding DNA: TGCGCCAGCAGCAGGGGACAGGCTTCCTACGAGCAGTACTTC. Translated, it gives CASSRGQASYEQYF.

J is TRBJ2-7 and V is TRBV7-2; perhaps TRBD1 as D (5 bases). The CDR3 is made up of 16 amino acids. CDR1 SGHTA and CDR2 FQGNSA come from the germline V gene. Trimming left V 1 base short and J 5 bases short, with 18 bases between. The CDR3: CASSLVLVGARHEQYF. In DNA, the CDR3 is TGTGCCAGCAGCTTAGTGCTAGTAGGGGCGCGGCACGAGCAGTACTTC.

This rearrangement joins TRBV14 to TRBJ1-2; tentative D call: TRBD1 (6 bases). The CDR3 has 13 amino acids. V was pared by 3 bases and J by 7 bases, with 12 bases between. The germline gives CDR1 SGHDN, CDR2 FVKESK. CDR3 protein: CASSQAAGVGYTF. The DNA for the CDR3 is TGTGCCAGCAGCCAGGCGGCAGGGGTTGGCTACACCTTC.

The gene calls are TRBV7-2 and TRBJ2-5; possibly TRBD1 for D (5 bases). With 4 bases removed from V and 3 bases from J, the gap between germline ends came to 12 bases. The CDR3 sequence is 14 residues long. Germline V gene sequence: CDR1 SGHTA, CDR2 FQGNSA. CDR3 loop: CASSSTASKETQYF. CDR3 sequence (DNA): TGTGCCAGCAGCTCGACAGCGTCGAAAGAGACCCAGTACTTC.

This rearrangement joins TRBV5-1 to TRBJ2-5; 7 nucleotides align to TRBD2. This CDR3 has 14 residues. In germline, CDR1 is SGHRS, CDR2 YFSETQ. Germline trimming cut 2 bases from V and 3 bases from J; bases unmatched to any gene: 4. The CDR3 DNA reads TGCGCCAGCAGCTTCGGCGGGGGAGAAGAGACCCAGTACTTC. The encoded protein is CASSFGGGEETQYF.

The chain recombines TRBV5-1 with TRBJ2-5; TRBD1 matches at 10 bases. The DNA matches TRBJ2-7 better at its end, which makes the J call doubtful. Germline lookup yields CDR1 SGHRS and CDR2 YFSETQ. The CDR3 covers 14 residues. The DNA for the CDR3 is TGCGCCAGCAGCTCCGGGACAGGGGTTTACGAGCAGTACTTC. This encodes CASSSGTGVYEQYF.

The V call is TRBV7-2, the J call TRBJ1-6, with D tentatively TRBD1 (5 bases). CDR1 and CDR2 (germline): SGHTA, FQGNSA. This CDR3 contains 15 residues. V was pared by 0 bases and J by 10 bases, with 13 bases between. DNA for the CDR3: TGTGCCAGCAGCTTAGCGGTCAGGGCAGGATCACCCCTCCACTTT. As protein: CASSLAVRAGSPLHF. The whole variable domain, filled in from reference TRBV7-2 and TRBJ1-6, reads GAGVSQSPSNKVTEKGKDVELRCDPISGHTALYWYRQSLGQGLEFLIYFQGNSAPDKSGLPSDRFSAERTGGSVSTLTIQRTQQEDSAVYLCASSLAVRAGSPLHFGNGTRLTVT.

The chain recombines TRBV19 with TRBJ2-7; D uncertain. The ends were cut back, 1 base at V and 3 bases at J, with 10 bases in the middle. Germline CDR1 and CDR2: LNHDA and SQIVND (reference sequence). The CDR3 has 14 residues. DNA of the CDR3: TGTGCCAGTAGTATAGGAGACTCCCTCTACGAGCAGTACTTC. Translating it yields CASSIGDSLYEQYF.

Only a few counts were recorded for this clone. V gene TRBV7-9 combines with J gene TRBJ2-3; D is possibly TRBD2 (5 bases). Trimming stripped 3 bases from V and 1 base from J, with 11 bases between. The germline V gene has CDR1 SEHNR and CDR2 FQNEAQ (reference sequence). The CDR3 consists of 15 residues. The CDR3 DNA reads as TGTGCCAGCAGCTTGATCGGGGTGGGCACAGATACGCAGTATTTT. Translating gives CASSLIGVGTDTQYF. The full variable domain, rest sourced from reference TRBV7-9 and TRBJ2-3, is DTGVSQNPRHKITKRGQNVTFRCDPISEHNRLYWYRQTLGQGPEFLTYFQNEAQLEKSRLLSDRFSAERPKGSFSTLEIQRTEQGDSAMYLCASSLIGVGTDTQYFGPGTRLTVL.